These T cell receptor beta chains were read from a single sample in a study of ipilimumab plus nivolumab after autologous stem cell transplantation. Sequencing used immunoSEQ multiplex PCR; TCRdb keeps in-frame clones, though not all of them. The sample has tens of thousands of clones, over 90% seen once. Specimen: PBMCs, collected in a trial of ipilimumab plus nivolumab as post-transplant consolidation. The receptors here all came from a male donor with multiple myeloma. The CDR3 runs from the conserved cysteine through the conserved F or W. A D gene is named only where the DNA matches it firmly. Expanded clones get a size class; other rows say once, few or many, or leave the size out.

.,TRBV7-2,TRBJ1-1,.,CASSLGSTGGTEAFF,TGTGCCAGCAGCTTAGGGAGTACAGGAGGCACTGAAGCTTTCTTT
.,TRBV19,TRBJ1-4,.,CASAVSTNEKLFF,TGTGCCAGTGCAGTTTCAACTAATGAAAAACTGTTTTTT
.,TRBV2,TRBJ2-3,TRBD2,CASSPQASGRSTDTQYF,TGTGCCAGCAGTCCCCAGGCTAGCGGGAGGAGCACAGATACGCAGTATTTT
.,TRBV2,TRBJ1-2,.,CASSDRGGGYTF,TGTGCCAGCAGTGACAGGGGTGGTGGCTACACCTTC
few,TRBV7-6,TRBJ2-3,TRBD2,CASSFPGTSGRGSTDTQYF,TGTGCCAGCAGCTTCCCTGGGACTAGCGGGAGGGGGTCCACAGATACGCAGTATTTT
.,TRBV7-9,TRBJ2-1,TRBD2,CASSALAGGYNEQFF,TGTGCCAGCAGCGCTCTAGCGGGAGGGTACAATGAGCAGTTCTTC
once,TRBV6-6,TRBJ1-1,.,CASSRTVAEAFF,TGTGCCAGCAGCCGGACAGTTGCTGAAGCTTTCTTT
.,TRBV15,TRBJ1-4,TRBD1,CATSRPGTGGEKLFF,TGTGCCACCAGCAGGCCTGGGACAGGGGGCGAAAAACTGTTTTTT
.,TRBV27,TRBJ1-1,.,CASSFQLENTEAFF,TGTGCCAGCAGTTTTCAGCTGGAGAACACTGAAGCTTTCTTT
once,TRBV9,TRBJ2-3,TRBD2,CASSAGGTVLDTQYF,TGTGCCAGCAGCGCGGGAGGGACGGTGTTGGATACGCAGTATTTT
few,TRBV4-1,TRBJ2-7,TRBD2,CASSQDRRLADYEQYF,TGCGCCAGCAGCCAAGATAGAAGACTAGCGGACTACGAGCAGTACTTC
.,TRBV4-1,TRBJ2-7,.,CASSQDQGIIYEQYF,TGCGCCAGCAGCCAAGATCAAGGGATTATATACGAGCAGTACTTC
.,TRBV5-1,TRBJ1-2,.,CASSLADQSGYGYTF,TGCGCCAGCAGCTTGGCCGACCAGTCGGGCTATGGCTACACCTTC
.,TRBV27,TRBJ2-3,.,CASSLVRGVADTQYF,TGTGCCAGCAGTTTAGTTCGCGGTGTGGCAGATACGCAGTATTTT
.,TRBV9,TRBJ2-1,TRBD2,CASSAIAGASYNEQFF,TGTGCCAGCAGCGCCATAGCGGGGGCCTCCTACAATGAGCAGTTCTTC
.,TRBV5-4,TRBJ1-4,.,CASSLDLQGNEKLFF,TGTGCCAGCAGCTTGGATCTACAGGGTAATGAAAAACTGTTTTTT
.,TRBV4-1,TRBJ2-4,TRBD1,CASTNIPGQGTKNIQYF,TGCGCCAGCACTAATATTCCGGGACAGGGAACCAAAAACATTCAGTACTTC
.,TRBV6-5,TRBJ2-1,.,CASSSPGHFNNEQFF,TGTGCCAGCAGTTCTCCGGGACACTTTAACAATGAGCAGTTCTTC
once,TRBV11-1,TRBJ2-3,TRBD2,CASSLAQGSGGPRTQYF,TGTGCCAGCAGCTTAGCGCAGGGTAGCGGGGGACCCCGTACGCAGTATTTT
once,TRBV27,TRBJ2-7,.,CASSFQGSEQYF,TGTGCCAGCAGTTTCCAGGGTAGCGAGCAGTACTTC
.,TRBV5-1,TRBJ2-1,TRBD2,CASSPSGGSYNEQFF,TGCGCCAGCAGTCCAAGCGGGGGCTCCTACAATGAGCAGTTCTTC
.,TRBV2,TRBJ1-5,.,CASSDSGRYQPQHF,TGTGCCAGCAGTGATTCAGGGCGGTACCAGCCCCAGCATTTT
.,TRBV28,TRBJ1-2,TRBD1,CASSFTSGTARYGYTF,TGTGCCAGCAGTTTTACTTCTGGGACAGCTCGGTATGGCTACACCTTC
once,TRBV18,TRBJ1-1,.,CASSPITGFGLKNTEAFF,TGTGCCAGCTCACCTATTACAGGGTTTGGGTTGAAAAACACTGAAGCTTTCTTT
.,TRBV6-6,TRBJ2-5,TRBD1,CASSYPQGARETQYF,TGTGCCAGCAGTTACCCTCAGGGGGCGCGGGAGACCCAGTACTTC
.,TRBV19,TRBJ2-7,.,CASSIRTQSYEQYF,TGTGCCAGTAGTATTAGGACCCAGTCCTACGAGCAGTACTTC
.,TRBV4-3,TRBJ1-2,TRBD1,CASSQDRGTRLGYTF,TGCGCCAGCAGCCAGGACAGGGGAACGCGTTTGGGCTACACCTTC